This T cell receptor beta chain came from a study of T cell changes during pregnancy in multiple sclerosis. This CDR3 has 20 residues. The V gene end was trimmed by 0 bases and the J gene end by 3 bases; junction bases not matched to a gene: 13. Germline CDR1 SGDLS, CDR2 YYNGEE. The assay was immunoSEQ multiplex PCR, and TCRdb's table has in-frame clones only and misses some. Among approximately 41,000 clones listed, more than 75% were seen once. This receptor was identified in a female donor with multiple sclerosis, enrolled in a pregnancy study. The chain recombines TRBV9 with TRBJ2-2; 11 bases align to TRBD1. The sample taken for sequencing was PBMCs (not recorded whether the cells were cultured). The CDR3: CASSVGLIRRTGGDTGELFF. CDR3 bases: TGTGCCAGCAGCGTAGGGCTAATCCGAAGGACAGGGGGCGACACCGGGGAGCTGTTTTTT.